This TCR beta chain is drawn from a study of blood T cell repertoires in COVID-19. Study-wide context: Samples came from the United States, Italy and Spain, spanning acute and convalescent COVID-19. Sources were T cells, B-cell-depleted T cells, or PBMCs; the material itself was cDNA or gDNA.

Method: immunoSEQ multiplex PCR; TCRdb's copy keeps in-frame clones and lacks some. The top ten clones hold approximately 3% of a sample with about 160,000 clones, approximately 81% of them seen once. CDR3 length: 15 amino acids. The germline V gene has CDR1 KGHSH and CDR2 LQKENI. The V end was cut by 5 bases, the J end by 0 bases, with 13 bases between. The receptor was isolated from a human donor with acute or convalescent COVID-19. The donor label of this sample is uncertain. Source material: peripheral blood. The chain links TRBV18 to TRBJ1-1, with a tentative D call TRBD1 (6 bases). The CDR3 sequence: CASSRAGQMNTEAFF. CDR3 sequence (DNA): TGTGCCAGCTCAAGAGCGGGACAAATGAACACTGAAGCTTTCTTT.